This is a list of T cell receptor beta chains from one sample in a study of blood T cell repertoires in COVID-19. Clones were sequenced by immunoSEQ multiplex PCR, and TCRdb holds only the in-frame ones, with some missing. The repertoire consists of about 250,000 clones, with 70% to 90% occurring once and the leading ten covering roughly 6.8%. The specimen sequenced was peripheral blood. Receptors originate from a woman aged 25 to 39 with COVID-19, enrolled during active disease. The CDR3 runs from the conserved cysteine through the conserved F or W. Fields, in order: J gene, D gene, V gene, clone size, CDR3 protein, CDR3 DNA. A D gene is named only where the DNA matches it firmly. A row's size may be missing; if present it is once, few, many or a size class.

TRBJ2-7 | - | TRBV28 | once | CASSSSPLALYEQYF | TGTGCCAGCAGTTCGTCCCCCCTAGCCTTGTACGAGCAGTACTTC
TRBJ1-6 | - | TRBV30 | - | CAWSVDGAPYNSPLHF | TGTGCCTGGAGTGTAGATGGGGCGCCCTATAATTCACCCCTCCACTTT
TRBJ1-1 | - | TRBV7-9 | few | CASSQRGGRNTEAFF | TGTGCCAGCAGCCAACGCGGAGGGCGGAACACTGAAGCTTTCTTT
TRBJ1-6 | TRBD1 | TRBV5-4 | - | CASSQDGDRALHF | TGTGCCAGCAGCCAAGACGGCGACAGGGCCCTCCACTTT
TRBJ2-7 | - | TRBV7-9 | - | CASSFLRDEQYF | TGTGCCAGCAGCTTTCTGAGGGACGAGCAGTACTTC
TRBJ1-2 | TRBD1 | TRBV30 | - | CAWSGTGASYGYTF | TGTGCCTGGTCCGGGACAGGGGCGTCCTATGGCTACACCTTC
TRBJ2-1 | - | TRBV5-4 | few | CASSSRQAPWEQFF | TGTGCCAGCAGCTCTCGTCAAGCTCCCTGGGAGCAGTTCTTC
TRBJ2-1 | TRBD2 | TRBV5-1 | - | CASSLVFGGRGNNEQFF | TGCGCCAGCAGCTTGGTTTTCGGCGGGAGGGGGAACAATGAGCAGTTCTTC
TRBJ1-2 | - | TRBV28 | - | CASSLFGRDYGYTF | TGTGCCAGCAGCCTGTTCGGCAGGGACTATGGCTACACCTTC
TRBJ2-5 | - | TRBV15 | - | CATSRGPGPQETQYF | TGTGCCACCAGCAGAGGTCCAGGGCCCCAAGAGACCCAGTACTTC
TRBJ2-1 | - | TRBV19 | - | CASSKTSSYNEQFF | TGTGCCAGTAGTAAGACTAGCTCCTACAATGAGCAGTTCTTC
TRBJ1-5 | - | TRBV7-9 | - | CASSRTQDQPQHF | TGTGCCAGCAGTCGCACACAGGATCAGCCCCAGCATTTT
TRBJ2-2 | TRBD1 | TRBV11-2 | - | CASSLFGQGIGPGELFF | TGTGCCAGCAGCTTATTCGGACAGGGGATAGGGCCCGGGGAGCTGTTTTTT
TRBJ1-6 | TRBD1 | TRBV5-1 | - | CASSLDPRGQDNSPLHF | TGCGCCAGCAGCTTGGATCCTCGGGGACAGGATAATTCACCCCTCCACTTT
TRBJ2-6 | - | TRBV7-6 | many | CASSLNPPQGSGANVLTF | TGTGCCAGCAGCTTAAACCCCCCCCAGGGCTCTGGGGCCAACGTCCTGACTTTC
TRBJ1-5 | - | TRBV5-6 | - | CASSWGVGSQPQHF | TGTGCCAGCAGCTGGGGGGTGGGGAGTCAGCCCCAGCATTTT
TRBJ1-4 | - | TRBV7-9 | - | CASSLTVNNEKLFF | TGTGCCAGCAGCTTAACAGTCAATAATGAAAAACTGTTTTTT